Reported below is one T cell receptor (beta chain). Antigen specificity is unknown. The data originate from a study of T-cell memory formation after mild COVID-19. Study-level results: Contracting clones from day 15 to 85 showed balanced CD4/CD8; later expanders favored CD4+.

This CDR3 contains 17 residues. The trim removed 7 bases at V and 7 bases at J, leaving 18 bases unmatched. The germline V gene encodes CDR1 SGHRS and CDR2 YFSETQ. A single record per CDR3 protein comes from TCRdb applying MiXCR to the 5' RACE reads. Of a few hundred thousand distinct CDR3 sequences in the sample, less than 25% were seen once. The sequenced sample was PBMCs or a T cell subset sorted from them (not recorded which). This receptor was obtained from an adult woman who had mild COVID-19 (a few samples of this study predate the infection). Cell type and time point are not known. The chain has TRBV5-1 and TRBJ2-1; 9 bases fit TRBD2. The CDR3 nucleotides are TGCGCCAGCGGGCCCCCCCTAGTAGCGGGAGTATCAAATGAGCAGTTCTTC. This sequence encodes CASGPPLVAGVSNEQFF.